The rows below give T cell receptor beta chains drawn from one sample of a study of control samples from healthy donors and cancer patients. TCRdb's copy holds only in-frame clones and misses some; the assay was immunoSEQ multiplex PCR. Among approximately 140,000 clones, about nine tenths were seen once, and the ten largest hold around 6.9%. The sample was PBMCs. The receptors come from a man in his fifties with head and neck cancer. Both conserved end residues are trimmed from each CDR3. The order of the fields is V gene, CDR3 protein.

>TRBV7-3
ASSSWENSPLH
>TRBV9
ASSVGRGSGNTIY
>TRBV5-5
ASSPGTYYGYT
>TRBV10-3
AISPSDSPLH
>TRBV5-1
ASTQGTGRKTQY
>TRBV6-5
ASRGQKAGTDTQY
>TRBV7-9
ASSLESYNEQF
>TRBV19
ASSRWDTGNQPQH
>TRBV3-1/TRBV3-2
ASSQDPSGRNEQY
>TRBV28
ASSRPFLTQPQH
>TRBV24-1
ATSDPGINYGYT
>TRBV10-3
AISESRDSYNEQF
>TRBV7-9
ASSFQGLQF
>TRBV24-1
ATNSGEGSPSGANVLT
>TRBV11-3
ASSMGGLAGEKEQY
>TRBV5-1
ARSVGGGPYEQY
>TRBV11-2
ASSLEAGGPGEQY
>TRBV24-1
ATSSRDRALEVYEQY
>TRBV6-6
ASSYLGQGGDEQF
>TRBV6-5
ASSYSSSGGAIEQF
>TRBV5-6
ASRTLSYNEQF
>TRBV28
ASSPSTDTQY
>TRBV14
ASSQSPGWETQY
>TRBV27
ASSLGTEAF
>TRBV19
ASSILFVGQFRTQH
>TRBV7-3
ASSLVAGVSTDTQY
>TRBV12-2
ASRLGSRAGETQY
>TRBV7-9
ASSPIASNQPQH
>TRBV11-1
ASSPSTGELF
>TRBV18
ASSPRGALGDTQY
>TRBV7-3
ASSNVGGTGELF
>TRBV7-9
ASSFSGSSYNEQF
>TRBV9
ASSRGVEDTEAF
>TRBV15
ATSRDSAGGPSYEQY
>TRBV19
AGGTGEVANQPQH
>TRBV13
ASSLEKGGQETQY
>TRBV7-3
ASSPRGADTGELF
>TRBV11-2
ASSRGAYEQY
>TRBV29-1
SVAGQNYGYT
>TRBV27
ASSPLGNQPQH
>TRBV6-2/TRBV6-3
ASSPLGGGNTGELF
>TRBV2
ASTNGGLGYGYT
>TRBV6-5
ASKRTGYNEQF
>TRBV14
ASSQEVGAGQETQY
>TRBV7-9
ASSLAGNQETQY
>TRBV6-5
ASSLNRVYEQY
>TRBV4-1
ASSPTTGTGGFGTGELF
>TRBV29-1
SVEGQLETEAF
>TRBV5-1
ASSLVAGGPYEQY
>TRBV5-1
ASSPTGNEQF
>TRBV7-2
ASSFLEGTEAF